This passage covers 5 T cell receptor beta chains from one sample sequenced in a study of PD-L1 blockade in urothelial cancer. The assay was immunoSEQ multiplex PCR, and TCRdb's table has in-frame clones only and misses some. Among around 130,000 clones, 65% to 85% were seen once, and the ten largest hold 3.2%. Time point here: pretreatment peripheral blood. Sequencing was performed on PBMCs, taken around atezolizumab (anti-PD-L1) treatment. The source is a man aged 45-65 years with urothelial cancer.

The chain carries TRBV19 and TRBJ1-4; possible D gene TRBD1, 6 bases. This CDR3 is 16 amino acids long. Germline CDR1 is LNHDA and CDR2 is SQIVND (reference sequence). V was shortened by 6 bases and J by 0 bases, with 14 bases between the two germline ends. CDR3 in amino acids: CASRPQGRTTNEKLFF. The CDR3 region has the DNA TGTGCCAGTAGACCCCAGGGGCGAACAACTAATGAAAAACTGTTTTTT.

V usage is TRBV5-1 and J usage is TRBJ1-1; TRBD1 is a possible D gene (5 bases). This CDR3 is 14 amino acids long. Germline values: CDR1 SGHRS, CDR2 YFSETQ. V lost 0 bases and J lost 6, with 12 bases in between. CDR3 amino acids: CASSLEAGLAEAFF. DNA of the CDR3: TGCGCCAGCAGCTTGGAAGCGGGGCTCGCTGAAGCTTTCTTT.

The gene calls are TRBV5-1 and TRBJ1-3; D uncertain. The V and J ends lost 0 bases and 2 bases respectively, with 9 bases between them. From germline, CDR1 is SGHRS and CDR2 YFSETQ. The CDR3 has 15 amino acids. Written as DNA, the CDR3 is TGCGCCAGCAGCTTGGTGCAGGCCGCTGGAAACACCATATATTTT. Encoded protein: CASSLVQAAGNTIYF. Full variable domain (remainder filled in from reference TRBV5-1 and TRBJ1-3): KAGVTQTPRYLIKTRGQQVTLSCSPISGHRSVSWYQQTPGQGLQFLFEYFSETQRNKGNFPGRFSGRQFSNSRSEMNVSTLELGDSALYLCASSLVQAAGNTIYFGEGSWLTVV.

V gene TRBV28 combines with J gene TRBJ1-5; 8 bases fit TRBD1. CDR3 size: 14 residues. From germline, CDR1 is MDHEN and CDR2 SYDVKM. The junction had 10 bases not matched to a gene; V was cut back by 8 bases and J by 7 bases. The CDR3 DNA sequence: TGTGCCAGCCTCGGACAGGGAGGGGAGCAGCCCCAGCATTTT. Its translation is CASLGQGGEQPQHF.

The chain carries TRBV27 and TRBJ1-2, with 8 bases aligning to TRBD1. The V gene end was trimmed by 5 bases and the J gene end by 5 bases; junction bases not matched to a gene: 10. This CDR3 has 15 residues. Germline CDR1 is MNHEY and CDR2 is SMNVEV (reference sequence). CDR3 DNA sequence: TGTGCCAGCAGTCCGGGCCGGGGACAGGTTTATGGCTACACCTTC. It codes for CASSPGRGQVYGYTF.